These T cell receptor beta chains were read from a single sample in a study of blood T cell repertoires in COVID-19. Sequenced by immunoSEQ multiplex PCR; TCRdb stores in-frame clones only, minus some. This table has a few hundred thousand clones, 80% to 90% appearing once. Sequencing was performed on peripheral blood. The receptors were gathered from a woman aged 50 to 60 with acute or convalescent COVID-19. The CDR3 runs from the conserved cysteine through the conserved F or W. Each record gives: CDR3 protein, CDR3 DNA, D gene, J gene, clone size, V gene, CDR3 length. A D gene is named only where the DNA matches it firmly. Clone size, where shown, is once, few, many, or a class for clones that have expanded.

CDR3 protein: CASSIGQGGTEAFF; CDR3 DNA: TGTGCCAGTAGTATCGGACAGGGGGGTACTGAAGCTTTCTTT; D gene: TRBD1; J gene: TRBJ1-1; clone size: once; V gene: TRBV19; CDR3 length: 14
CDR3 protein: CASSLPPDTQYF; CDR3 DNA: TGCGCCAGCAGCCTTCCCCCTGATACGCAGTATTTT; D gene: .; J gene: TRBJ2-3; clone size: few; V gene: TRBV5-1; CDR3 length: 12
CDR3 protein: CASSLIGSPGVYTDTQYF; CDR3 DNA: TGTGCCAGCAGCTTAATAGGGTCCCCAGGGGTTTACACAGATACGCAGTATTTT; D gene: .; J gene: TRBJ2-3; clone size: .; V gene: TRBV7-3; CDR3 length: 18
CDR3 protein: CASSPTDFETQYF; CDR3 DNA: TGTGCCAGCAGCCCGACAGATTTTGAGACCCAGTACTTC; D gene: .; J gene: TRBJ2-5; clone size: .; V gene: TRBV11-3; CDR3 length: 13
CDR3 protein: CAWSGAGGAKETQYF; CDR3 DNA: TGTGCCTGGAGTGGAGCGGGGGGGGCTAAAGAGACCCAGTACTTC; D gene: TRBD2; J gene: TRBJ2-5; clone size: once; V gene: TRBV30; CDR3 length: 15
CDR3 protein: CASRGGTEAFF; CDR3 DNA: TGTGCCAGCAGGGGGGGCACTGAAGCTTTCTTT; D gene: .; J gene: TRBJ1-1; clone size: few; V gene: TRBV6-5; CDR3 length: 11
CDR3 protein: CATSDLVTIIYNEQFF; CDR3 DNA: TGTGCCACCAGTGATTTGGTAACTATCATCTACAATGAGCAGTTCTTC; D gene: .; J gene: TRBJ2-1; clone size: .; V gene: TRBV24-1; CDR3 length: 16
CDR3 protein: CASSPLTPGHTANTEAFF; CDR3 DNA: TGTGCCAGCTCACCACTGACTCCGGGACATACCGCCAACACTGAAGCTTTCTTT; D gene: .; J gene: TRBJ1-1; clone size: .; V gene: TRBV18; CDR3 length: 18
CDR3 protein: CASSPFPGTSGGTGRQETQYF; CDR3 DNA: TGCGCCAGCAGCCCCTTTCCGGGGACTAGCGGGGGGACCGGCAGACAAGAGACCCAGTACTTC; D gene: TRBD2; J gene: TRBJ2-5; clone size: .; V gene: TRBV4-1; CDR3 length: 21
CDR3 protein: CASSQGGLRGDYGYTF; CDR3 DNA: TGTGCCAGCAGCCAAGGGGGACTGCGCGGGGACTATGGCTACACCTTC; D gene: .; J gene: TRBJ1-2; clone size: .; V gene: TRBV3-1/TRBV3-2; CDR3 length: 16